Included here is one TCR beta chain sequence, with context. This entry comes from a study of blood T cell repertoires in COVID-19. Study information: Researchers got acute and convalescent COVID-19 samples from the United States, Italy and Spain. Nucleic acid was either cDNA or gDNA, and it came from T cells, B-cell-depleted T cells, or PBMCs.

Per the authors' pipeline: Estimated nucleated cell counts came from reference gene primer amplification. Measured with immunoSEQ multiplex PCR; TCRdb has only the in-frame clones, and not every one. V, J and clone size reflect that table, while D and trimming were determined from the DNA. The table shows around 150,000 clones, with 60% to 85% occurring only once. Losses at the gene ends were 4 bases for V and 7 bases for J; bases not matched to a gene: 7. This CDR3 has 15 amino acids. Germline-derived CDR1 and CDR2 are LNHDA and SQIVND (reference sequence). The sample comprised peripheral blood. The source of this sequence is a man aged 45 to 65 with active or convalescent COVID-19. V usage is TRBV19 and J usage is TRBJ1-5; TRBD1 aligns across 10 bases. The DNA for the CDR3 is TGTGCCAGTAGTAACTACCGGGACAGGGGACAGCCCCAGCATTTT. Protein sequence: CASSNYRDRGQPQHF.